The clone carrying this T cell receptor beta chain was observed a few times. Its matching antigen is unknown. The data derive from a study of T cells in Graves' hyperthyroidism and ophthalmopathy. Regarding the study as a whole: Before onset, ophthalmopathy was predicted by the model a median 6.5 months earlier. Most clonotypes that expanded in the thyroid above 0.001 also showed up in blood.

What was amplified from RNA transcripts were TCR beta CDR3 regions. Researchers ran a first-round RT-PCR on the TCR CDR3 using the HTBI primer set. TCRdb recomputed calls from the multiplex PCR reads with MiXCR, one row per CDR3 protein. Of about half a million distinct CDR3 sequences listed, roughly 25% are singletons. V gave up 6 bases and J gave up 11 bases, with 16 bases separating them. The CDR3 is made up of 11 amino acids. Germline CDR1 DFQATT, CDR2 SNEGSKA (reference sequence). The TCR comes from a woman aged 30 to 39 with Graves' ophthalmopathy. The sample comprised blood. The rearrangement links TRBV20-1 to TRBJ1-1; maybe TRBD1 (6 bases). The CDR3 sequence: CSAARTVEAFF. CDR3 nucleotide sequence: TGCAGTGCGGCTAGGACAGTTGAGGCTTTCTTT.